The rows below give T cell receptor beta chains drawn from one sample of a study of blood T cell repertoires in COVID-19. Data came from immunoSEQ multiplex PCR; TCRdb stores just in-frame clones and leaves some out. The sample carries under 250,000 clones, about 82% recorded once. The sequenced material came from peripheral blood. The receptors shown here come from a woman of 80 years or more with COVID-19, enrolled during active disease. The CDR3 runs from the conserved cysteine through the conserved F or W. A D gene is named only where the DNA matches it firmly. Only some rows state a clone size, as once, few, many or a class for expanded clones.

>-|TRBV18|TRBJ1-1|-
CASSLGLDTEAFF
TGTGCCAGCTCACTCGGTCTTGACACTGAAGCTTTCTTT
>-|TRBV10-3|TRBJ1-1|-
CAIRVGVGNTEAFF
TGTGCCATCAGGGTGGGCGTGGGTAACACTGAAGCTTTCTTT
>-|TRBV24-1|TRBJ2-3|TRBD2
CATSARLAGSTDTQYF
TGTGCCACCAGTGCTCGACTAGCGGGGAGCACAGATACGCAGTATTTT
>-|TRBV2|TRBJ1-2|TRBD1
CATEKAGGDYGYTF
TGTGCCACCGAAAAAGCAGGGGGCGACTATGGCTACACCTTC
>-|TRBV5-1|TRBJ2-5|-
CASSGSGTGAQETQYF
TGCGCCAGCAGCGGATCCGGGACGGGAGCTCAAGAGACCCAGTACTTC
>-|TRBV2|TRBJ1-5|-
CASMNQGTQPQHF
TGTGCCAGCATGAACCAGGGCACTCAGCCCCAGCATTTT
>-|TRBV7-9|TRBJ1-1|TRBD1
CASSPSTGNAEAFF
TGTGCCAGCAGCCCATCGACAGGGAACGCTGAAGCTTTCTTT
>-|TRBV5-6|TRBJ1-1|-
CASSGLGPALPEAFF
TGTGCCAGCAGCGGCTTGGGGCCTGCACTCCCTGAAGCTTTCTTT
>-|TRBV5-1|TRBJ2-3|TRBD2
CASSSPGGDTQYF
TGCGCCAGCAGCTCCCCGGGGGGGGATACGCAGTATTTT
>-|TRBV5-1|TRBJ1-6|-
CASSLDRPNRHSLHF
TGCGCCAGCAGCTTGGACAGGCCGAATCGTCACTCCCTCCACTTT
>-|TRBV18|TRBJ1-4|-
CASSPEATNEKLFF
TGTGCCAGCTCACCGGAGGCAACTAATGAAAAACTGTTTTTT
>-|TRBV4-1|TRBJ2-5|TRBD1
CASSLGTGGETQYF
TGCGCCAGCAGCCTTGGGACAGGGGGAGAGACCCAGTACTTC
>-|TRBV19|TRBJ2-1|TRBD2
CASSRRLAGGLHEQFF
TGTGCCAGTAGTAGGCGACTAGCGGGGGGCTTACATGAGCAGTTCTTC
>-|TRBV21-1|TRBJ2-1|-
CASRRGGRYNEQFF
TGTGCCAGCCGGCGGGGGGGCAGGTACAATGAGCAGTTCTTC
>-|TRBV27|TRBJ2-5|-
CASSLSLPGETQYF
TGTGCCAGCAGTTTATCCCTCCCAGGGGAGACCCAGTACTTC
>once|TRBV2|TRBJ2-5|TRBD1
CASNEGAETQYF
TGTGCCAGCAATGAGGGGGCAGAGACCCAGTACTTC
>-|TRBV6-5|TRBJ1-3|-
CASSPTGTGNTIYF
TGTGCCAGCAGTCCTACAGGGACTGGAAACACCATATATTTT
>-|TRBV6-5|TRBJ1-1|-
CASRANTEAFF
TGTGCCAGCAGAGCGAACACTGAAGCTTTCTTT
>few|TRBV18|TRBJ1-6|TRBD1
CASSPDRGNSPLHF
TGTGCCAGCTCACCGGACAGGGGTAATTCACCCCTCCACTTT
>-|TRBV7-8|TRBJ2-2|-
CASSLAARDTYTGELFF
TGTGCCAGCAGCTTAGCAGCCCGGGACACCTACACCGGGGAGCTGTTTTTT
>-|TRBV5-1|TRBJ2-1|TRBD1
CASSTGQGWSEQFF
TGCGCCAGCAGCACCGGACAGGGGTGGTCTGAGCAGTTCTTC
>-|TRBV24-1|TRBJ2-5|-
CATSGTQRETQYF
TGTGCCACCAGTGGCACACAGCGGGAGACCCAGTACTTC
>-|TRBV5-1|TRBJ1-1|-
CASSLSSAGTQNTEAFF
TGCGCCAGCAGCTTGTCGTCGGCAGGGACTCAGAACACTGAAGCTTTCTTT
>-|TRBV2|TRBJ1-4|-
CASSLQGNNEKLFF
TGTGCCAGCAGTCTACAGGGAAATAATGAAAAACTGTTTTTT
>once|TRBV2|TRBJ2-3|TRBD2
CASGLAGSTDTQYF
TGTGCCAGCGGACTAGCGGGGAGCACAGATACGCAGTATTTT
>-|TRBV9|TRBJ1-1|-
CASSVGRGGISFNTEAFF
TGTGCCAGCAGCGTAGGGAGGGGAGGGATCAGTTTCAACACTGAAGCTTTCTTT
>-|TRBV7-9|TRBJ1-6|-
CASSWTGDSPLHF
TGTGCCAGCAGCTGGACGGGGGATTCACCCCTCCACTTT
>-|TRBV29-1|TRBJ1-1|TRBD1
CSAAQGEDTEAFF
TGCAGCGCTGCACAGGGGGAGGACACTGAAGCTTTCTTT
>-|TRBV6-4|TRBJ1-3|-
CASSVDMGPTYSGNTIYF
TGTGCCAGCAGTGTAGATATGGGGCCCACTTACTCTGGAAACACCATATATTTT
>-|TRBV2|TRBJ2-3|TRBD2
CASSPRASGGTDTQYF
TGTGCCAGCAGTCCTCGGGCTAGCGGGGGGACAGATACGCAGTATTTT
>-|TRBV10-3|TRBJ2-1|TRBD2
CAISYSGEQFF
TGTGCCATCAGTTATAGCGGGGAGCAGTTCTTC
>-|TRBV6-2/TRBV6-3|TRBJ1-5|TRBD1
CASSRWTGASNQPQHF
TGTGCCAGCAGTCGCTGGACAGGGGCGAGCAATCAGCCCCAGCATTTT
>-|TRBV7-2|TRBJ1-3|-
CASSPGLGARSGNTIYF
TGTGCCAGCAGCCCAGGCCTGGGGGCAAGATCTGGAAACACCATATATTTT
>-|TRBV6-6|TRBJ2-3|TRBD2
CASSPGTSGGAPDTQYF
TGTGCCAGCAGTCCCGGGACTAGCGGGGGGGCACCAGATACGCAGTATTTT
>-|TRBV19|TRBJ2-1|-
CASSIWGGLSNEQFF
TGTGCCAGTAGTATTTGGGGGGGGCTGAGTAATGAGCAGTTCTTC
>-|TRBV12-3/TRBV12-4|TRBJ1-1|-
CASSPGGNTEAFF
TGTGCCAGCAGTCCCGGGGGAAACACTGAAGCTTTCTTT
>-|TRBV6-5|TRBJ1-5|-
CASTTLSGGNQPQHF
TGTGCCAGCACCACCCTGTCAGGCGGCAATCAGCCCCAGCATTTT
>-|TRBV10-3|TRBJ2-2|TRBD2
CAIARVAGDTGELFF
TGTGCCATCGCCCGGGTAGCGGGGGACACCGGGGAGCTGTTTTTT
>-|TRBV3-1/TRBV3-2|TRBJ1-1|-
CASSQVRGNTEAFF
TGTGCCAGCAGCCAAGTTCGGGGGAACACTGAAGCTTTCTTT
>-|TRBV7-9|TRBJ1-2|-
CASSRGTNGYTF
TGTGCCAGCAGCCGCGGGACGAATGGCTACACCTTC
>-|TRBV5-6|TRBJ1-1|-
CASSLVPNTEAFF
TGTGCCAGCAGTCTAGTCCCGAACACTGAAGCTTTCTTT
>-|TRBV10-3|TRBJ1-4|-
CAISEGGRPMLFF
TGTGCCATCAGTGAAGGGGGACGTCCTATGCTGTTTTTT
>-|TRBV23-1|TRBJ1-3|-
CASSLRNQGKSGNTIYF
TGCGCCAGCAGCCTCAGGAATCAGGGAAAATCTGGAAACACCATATATTTT
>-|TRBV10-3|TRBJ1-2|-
CASLQGTGSGGVNYGYTF
TGTGCCAGCCTCCAGGGAACAGGGTCGGGTGGGGTTAACTATGGCTACACCTTC
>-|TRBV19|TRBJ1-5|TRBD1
CASRDREDQPQHF
TGTGCCAGCCGGGACAGGGAGGATCAGCCCCAGCATTTT
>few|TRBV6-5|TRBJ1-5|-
CASSYSGNSNQPQHF
TGTGCCAGCAGTTACTCCGGGAATAGCAATCAGCCCCAGCATTTT
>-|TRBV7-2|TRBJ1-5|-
CASSLQQGNRGQPQHF
TGTGCCAGCAGCTTGCAACAGGGTAACCGTGGTCAGCCCCAGCATTTT
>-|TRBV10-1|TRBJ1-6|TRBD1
CASSELETGLFNSPLHF
TGCGCCAGCAGTGAATTGGAGACAGGGCTTTTTAATTCACCCCTCCACTTT
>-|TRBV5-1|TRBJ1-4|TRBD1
CASSAPGTGEKLFF
TGCGCCAGCAGCGCTCCCGGGACAGGAGAAAAACTGTTTTTT
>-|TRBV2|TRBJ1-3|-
CASSQNRVGGNTIYF
TGTGCCAGCAGTCAGAACAGGGTGGGGGGAAACACCATATATTTT
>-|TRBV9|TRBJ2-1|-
CASSVSPSSYNEQFF
TGTGCCAGCAGCGTAAGCCCGAGCTCCTACAATGAGCAGTTCTTC
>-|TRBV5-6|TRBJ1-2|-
CASKREGLGGYTF
TGTGCCAGCAAGAGGGAGGGGCTCGGAGGCTACACCTTC
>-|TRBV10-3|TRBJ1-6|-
CAISEGGQGNSPLHF
TGTGCCATCAGTGAAGGGGGACAAGGGAATTCACCCCTCCACTTT